Shown below are 8 T cell receptor beta chains from a single sample sequenced in a study of early T cells in non-severe SARS-CoV-2 infection. TCRdb re-called the 5' RACE reads through MiXCR, storing one row per CDR3 protein. This repertoire shows under 95,000 distinct CDR3 sequences, more than 13% found once; its top ten account for around 5.1%. Sample: whole blood. The receptors stem from an adult who was a healthcare worker with PCR-confirmed SARS-CoV-2 infection or an uninfected control (not recorded which).

This chain joins TRBV18 and TRBJ2-6; D is ambiguous. V was clipped by 0 bases and J by 1 base, with 13 bases between them. The V gene's germline CDR1 is KGHSH and CDR2 LQKENI. CDR3 size: 18 residues. The CDR3 region is CASSPPIRPPSGANVLTF. The CDR3 DNA sequence: TGTGCCAGCTCACCACCTATAAGACCACCATCTGGGGCCAACGTCCTGACTTTC.

This chain uses TRBV7-6 with TRBJ2-6; possible D gene TRBD1, 6 bases. Trimming stripped 0 bases from V and 1 base from J, with 7 bases between. This CDR3 contains 16 residues. In germline, CDR1 is SGHVS, CDR2 FNYEAQ. The DNA of the CDR3 is TGTGCCAGCAGCTTAGCGCAGGGGTCTGGGGCCAACGTCCTGACTTTC. Translating it yields CASSLAQGSGANVLTF.

There are many counts of this clonotype. The V gene is TRBV7-9, the J gene TRBJ1-5, with D perhaps matching TRBD1 (6 bases). V lost 2 bases and J lost 1, with 6 bases in between. The CDR3 loop spans 14 amino acids. Germline CDR1 reads SEHNR; CDR2 reads FQNEAQ (reference sequence). CDR3 nucleotides: TGTGCCAGCAGCTTACAGGGGAGCAATCAGCCCCAGCATTTT. Translated: CASSLQGSNQPQHF. Full variable domain (rest looked up from reference TRBV7-9 and TRBJ1-5): DTGVSQNPRHKITKRGQNVTFRCDPISEHNRLYWYRQTLGQGPEFLTYFQNEAQLEKSRLLSDRFSAERPKGSFSTLEIQRTEQGDSAMYLCASSLQGSNQPQHFGDGTRLSIL.

This clonotype occurred a few times. The genes are TRBV7-9 and TRBJ2-1; D remains unclear. There are 15 residues in the CDR3. V dropped 5 bases and J dropped 2 bases, with 13 bases sitting between them. CDR1 and CDR2 from the germline V gene are SEHNR and FQNEAQ (reference sequence). The CDR3: CASSQGPQAYNEQFF. CDR3 bases: TGTGCCAGCAGCCAAGGGCCCCAAGCCTACAATGAGCAGTTCTTC.

The chain links TRBV11-2 to TRBJ1-6; D call uncertain. The V gene's germline CDR1 is SGHAT and CDR2 FQNNGV. The CDR3 totals 13 residues. Deletions cut 5 bases from V and 5 bases from J, with 7 bases between. CDR3 sequence reads: CASSPNHNSPLHF. The CDR3 DNA sequence: TGTGCCAGCAGCCCTAACCATAATTCACCCCTCCACTTT.

This clonotype was observed at least ten times. The chain is built from TRBV7-9 and TRBJ2-7; D is possibly TRBD1 (5 bases). The CDR3 is 16 amino acids. The V gene lost 1 base and the J gene lost 0 bases, with 13 bases spanning the gap. CDR1 and CDR2 (germline): SEHNR, FQNEAQ (reference sequence). The CDR3 DNA reads as TGTGCCAGCAGCTTAGAACGGTGGGGCAGCTCCTACGAGCAGTACTTC. Amino acid sequence: CASSLERWGSSYEQYF.

This clonotype was recorded at least ten times. This chain uses TRBV28 with TRBJ2-3; no clear D gene. Trimming removed 6 bases from V and 6 bases from J, with 13 bases in between. CDR1 is MDHEN, CDR2 SYDVKM, per germline. This CDR3 spans 13 amino acids. The CDR3 loop reads CASRPTALDTQYF. CDR3 nucleotides: TGTGCCAGCAGGCCTACTGCTTTGGATACGCAGTATTTT.

This chain links TRBV6-2 or TRBV6-3 with TRBJ2-2; D possibly corresponds to TRBD2 (5 bases). The CDR3 is made up of 14 amino acids. From germline, CDR1 is MNHEY and CDR2 SVGEGT. Trimming stripped 5 bases from V and 6 bases from J, with 13 bases between. The CDR3 protein is CASSLVTGAGELFF. The CDR3 bases are TGTGCCAGCAGTCTCGTCACCGGGGCCGGGGAGCTGTTTTTT.